This T cell receptor beta chain derives from a study of shared clonotypes between healthy human individuals. V was pared by 6 bases and J by 0 bases, with 10 bases between. CDR1 and CDR2 (germline): SGHNT, YYREEE (reference sequence). The CDR3 spans 15 residues. Concerning this clone itself: Other DNA sequences in this specimen translate into the identical CDR3.

The study used 80 million to 100 million PBMCs per unsorted sample for genomic DNA. The test was conducted at deep level. The repertoire was sequenced with immunoSEQ multiplex PCR; TCRdb's copy has only in-frame clones and lacks some. The table has approximately 500,000 clones, around 74% seen once; the top ten hold 13%. The TCR sequence derives from a woman aged 40 to 49 in good health. Some clones in this sample may be carry-over from other donors' samples. Sequencing input: PBMCs. The rearrangement joins TRBV5-4 to TRBJ2-6; D is unresolved. The CDR3 here is CASTDRSSGANVLTF. The CDR3 DNA reads TGTGCCAGCACCGACCGGTCCTCTGGGGCCAACGTCCTGACTTTC.